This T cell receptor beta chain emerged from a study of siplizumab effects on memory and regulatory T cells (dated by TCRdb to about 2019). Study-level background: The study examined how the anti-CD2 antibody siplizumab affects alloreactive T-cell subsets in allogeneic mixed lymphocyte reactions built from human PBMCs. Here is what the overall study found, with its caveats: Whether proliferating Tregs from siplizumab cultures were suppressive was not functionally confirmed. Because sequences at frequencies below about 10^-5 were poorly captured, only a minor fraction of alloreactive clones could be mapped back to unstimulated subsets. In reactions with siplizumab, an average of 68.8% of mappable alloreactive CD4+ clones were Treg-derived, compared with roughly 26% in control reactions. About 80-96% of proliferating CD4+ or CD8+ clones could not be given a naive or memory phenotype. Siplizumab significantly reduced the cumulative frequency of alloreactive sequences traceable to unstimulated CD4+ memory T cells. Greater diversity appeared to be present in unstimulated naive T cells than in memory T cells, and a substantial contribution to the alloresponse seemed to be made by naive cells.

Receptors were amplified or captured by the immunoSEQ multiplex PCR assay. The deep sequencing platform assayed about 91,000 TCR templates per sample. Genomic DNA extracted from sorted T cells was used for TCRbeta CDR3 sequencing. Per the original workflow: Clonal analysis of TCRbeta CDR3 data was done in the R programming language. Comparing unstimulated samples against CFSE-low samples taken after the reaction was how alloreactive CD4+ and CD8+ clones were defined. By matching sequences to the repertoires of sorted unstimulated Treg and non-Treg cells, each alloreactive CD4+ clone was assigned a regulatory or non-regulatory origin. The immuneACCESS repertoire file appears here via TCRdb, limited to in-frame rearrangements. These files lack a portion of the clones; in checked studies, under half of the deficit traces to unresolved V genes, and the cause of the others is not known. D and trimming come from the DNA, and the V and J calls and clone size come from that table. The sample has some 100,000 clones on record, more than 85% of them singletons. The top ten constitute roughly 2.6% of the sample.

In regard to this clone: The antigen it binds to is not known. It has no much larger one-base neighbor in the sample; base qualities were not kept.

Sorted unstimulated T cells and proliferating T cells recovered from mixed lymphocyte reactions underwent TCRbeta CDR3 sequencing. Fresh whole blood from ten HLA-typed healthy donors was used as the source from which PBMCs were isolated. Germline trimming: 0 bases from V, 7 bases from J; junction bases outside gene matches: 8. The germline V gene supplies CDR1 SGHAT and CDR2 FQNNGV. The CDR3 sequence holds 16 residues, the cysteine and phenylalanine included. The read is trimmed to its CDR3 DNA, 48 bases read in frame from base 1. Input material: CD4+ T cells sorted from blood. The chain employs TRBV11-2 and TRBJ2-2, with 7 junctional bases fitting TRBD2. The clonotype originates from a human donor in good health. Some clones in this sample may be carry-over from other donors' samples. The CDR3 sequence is CASSLDRGGPNGELFF. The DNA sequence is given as TGTGCCAGCAGCTTAGACCGGGGAGGGCCGAACGGGGAGCTGTTTTTT.